The clone carrying this TCR beta chain was seen at least ten times. This sample is part of a study of blood T cells in healthy people across ages. Combining a sample-barcoded 5' primer with a J-beta primer mix, a second PCR ran for roughly 6 to 11 cycles. TCRdb ran MiXCR on the 5' RACE reads and lists one entry per CDR3 protein. In the table there are 1,500,000 or so distinct CDR3 sequences, roughly 43% of which are singletons. CDR1 DFQATT and CDR2 SNEGSKA come from the germline V gene (reference sequence). V was cut by 3 bases and J by 4 bases, with 7 bases left in between. This CDR3 has 11 residues.

Sequenced material: blood. V is TRBV20-1 and J is TRBJ2-7; D might be TRBD2 (6 bases). This TCR was sampled from a woman aged 18-29 years in good health. Here the CDR3 DNA reads TGCAGTGCTAGCGGGAGTTACGAGCAGTACTTC. Its protein product is CSASGSYEQYF.